This TCR beta chain stems from a study of cytomegalovirus exposure and HLA in healthy donors. Whole-study findings and limits: Rare sequences made up most TCRs, while some public TCRs were found in many donors.

Notes on this clone: Its antigen is not identified.

Generated by immunoSEQ multiplex PCR, the TCRdb table keeps only in-frame clones and is missing some. The sample records around 180,000 clones, approximately 85% being singletons. This clonotype was obtained from a woman between 18 and 30 years old in good health and CMV-seronegative. Sequenced sample: PBMCs.

DNA of the CDR3: TGTGCCAGTAGTCGTCCGGACTTCTATGGCTACACCTTC. As protein: CASSRPDFYGYTF. The chain carries TRBV19 and TRBJ1-2, with no clear D. Germline-derived CDR1 and CDR2 are LNHDA and SQIVND (reference sequence). The CDR3 has 13 residues. Trimming took off 5 bases at V and 4 bases at J, with 11 bases between the two ends.